A selection of T cell receptor beta chains follows, all from one sample in a study of Graves' ophthalmopathy and Graves' hyperthyroidism. TCRdb fed the multiplex PCR reads into MiXCR, producing one record per CDR3 protein. The sample consists of around 340,000 distinct CDR3 sequences, roughly 17% of them appearing once. Sequenced: peripheral blood. These receptors were collected from an adult man with Graves' ophthalmopathy. Both conserved end residues are part of each CDR3. A D gene is named only where the DNA matches it firmly. The size entry is marked missing in some rows and otherwise reads once, few, many or a size class.

J gene: TRBJ2-2; V gene: TRBV9; D gene: TRBD2; clone size: many; CDR3 DNA: TGTGCCAGCAGCGTAGGTACGGGAGGGCCGAACACCGGGGAGCTGTTTTTT; CDR3 protein: CASSVGTGGPNTGELFF
J gene: TRBJ2-7; V gene: TRBV11-1; D gene: TRBD1; clone size: many; CDR3 DNA: TGTGCCAGCACCCACGTCCGACCGGGACAGCGCTACGAGCAGTACTTC; CDR3 protein: CASTHVRPGQRYEQYF
J gene: TRBJ1-2; V gene: TRBV6-1; D gene: .; clone size: many; CDR3 DNA: TGTGCCAGCAGCAAGCACGGAGCTAACTATGGCTACACCTTC; CDR3 protein: CASSKHGANYGYTF
J gene: TRBJ2-4; V gene: TRBV2; D gene: .; clone size: many; CDR3 DNA: TGTGCCAGCAGTGCGACTACCCGATGGAACATTCAGTACTTC; CDR3 protein: CASSATTRWNIQYF
J gene: TRBJ2-7; V gene: TRBV7-9; D gene: TRBD2; clone size: many; CDR3 DNA: TGTGCCAGCAGCTCTTCGACTAGCGGGGTTCTCAACGAGCAGTACTTC; CDR3 protein: CASSSSTSGVLNEQYF
J gene: TRBJ2-7; V gene: TRBV5-1; D gene: TRBD1; clone size: many; CDR3 DNA: TGCGCCAGCAGCTTGTTGGGGACAGGGGACTACGAGCAGTACTTC; CDR3 protein: CASSLLGTGDYEQYF
J gene: TRBJ2-4; V gene: TRBV6-2/TRBV6-3; D gene: TRBD2; clone size: many; CDR3 DNA: TGTGCCAGCACCGGACTAGCCCTAGCCAAAAACATTCAGTACTTC; CDR3 protein: CASTGLALAKNIQYF
J gene: TRBJ1-2; V gene: TRBV3-1; D gene: TRBD1; clone size: few; CDR3 DNA: TGTGCCAGCAGCCACCGGGGGACAGGGGGCCTAATTAACTATGGCTACACCTTC; CDR3 protein: CASSHRGTGGLINYGYTF
J gene: TRBJ1-2; V gene: TRBV6-5; D gene: .; clone size: many; CDR3 DNA: TGTGCCAGCCGAGCCGTGGCGGTTGGCTACACCTTC; CDR3 protein: CASRAVAVGYTF
J gene: TRBJ1-2; V gene: TRBV6-2/TRBV6-3; D gene: .; clone size: .; CDR3 DNA: TGTGCCAGCAGTCCCTTCGATCTCGGCTACACCTTC; CDR3 protein: CASSPFDLGYTF
J gene: TRBJ2-7; V gene: TRBV6-1; D gene: TRBD2; clone size: once; CDR3 DNA: TGTGCCAGCAGTGTAGGACTAGGCCCCTACGAGCAGTACTTC; CDR3 protein: CASSVGLGPYEQYF
J gene: TRBJ1-2; V gene: TRBV4-1; D gene: TRBD1; clone size: many; CDR3 DNA: TGCGCCAGCAGCCAAGATCTGGCAGGGGGCCACTATGGCTACACCTTC; CDR3 protein: CASSQDLAGGHYGYTF
J gene: TRBJ1-1; V gene: TRBV10-3; D gene: TRBD1; clone size: many; CDR3 DNA: TGTGCCACAGGACAGGGGCCGGACCAGAACACTGAAGCTTTCTTT; CDR3 protein: CATGQGPDQNTEAFF
J gene: TRBJ1-2; V gene: TRBV12-3/TRBV12-4; D gene: .; clone size: many; CDR3 DNA: TGTGCCAGCAGTTCCTGGACCGGGTACGGCTACACCTTC; CDR3 protein: CASSSWTGYGYTF
J gene: TRBJ2-7; V gene: TRBV11-1; D gene: .; clone size: .; CDR3 DNA: TGTGCCAGCAGCGCCGACAGAAGTTCCTACGAGCAGTACTTC; CDR3 protein: CASSADRSSYEQYF
J gene: TRBJ2-5; V gene: TRBV20-1; D gene: .; clone size: many; CDR3 DNA: TGCAGTGCTACGCCGCGACCTGGCGGGGAGACCCAGTACTTC; CDR3 protein: CSATPRPGGETQYF
J gene: TRBJ2-5; V gene: TRBV5-1; D gene: TRBD1; clone size: .; CDR3 DNA: TGCGCCAGCAGCTCCGGGACAGGGGATGTGGAGACCCAGTACTTC; CDR3 protein: CASSSGTGDVETQYF
J gene: TRBJ2-5; V gene: TRBV4-2; D gene: .; clone size: .; CDR3 DNA: TGTGCCAGCAGCCTTGCGGGGGCCCGGCCTGGGGAGACCCAGTACTTC; CDR3 protein: CASSLAGARPGETQYF
J gene: TRBJ2-5; V gene: TRBV24-1; D gene: TRBD1; clone size: .; CDR3 DNA: TGTGCCACCAGTGACAGGCCGTACAGGGGGAAAGAGACCCAGTACTTC; CDR3 protein: CATSDRPYRGKETQYF
J gene: TRBJ2-7; V gene: TRBV6-5; D gene: .; clone size: many; CDR3 DNA: TGTGCCAGCAGTTATGGGACTGTCTACGAGCAGTACTTC; CDR3 protein: CASSYGTVYEQYF
J gene: TRBJ2-7; V gene: TRBV7-2; D gene: TRBD2; clone size: many; CDR3 DNA: TGTGCCAGCAGCGCACTTGCGGGAGGAAACGAGCAGTACTTC; CDR3 protein: CASSALAGGNEQYF
J gene: TRBJ1-2; V gene: TRBV3-1; D gene: .; clone size: many; CDR3 DNA: TGTGCCAGCAGCCAAGCCGGACAGAGCTCCTATGGCTACACCTTC; CDR3 protein: CASSQAGQSSYGYTF
J gene: TRBJ2-3; V gene: TRBV24-1; D gene: TRBD2; clone size: many; CDR3 DNA: TGTGCCACTAGGGGCGGGGGGGGAGATACGCAGTATTTT; CDR3 protein: CATRGGGGDTQYF
J gene: TRBJ2-5; V gene: TRBV15; D gene: .; clone size: .; CDR3 DNA: TGTGCCACCAGCAGAGATCTAGCCGGGACCCAAGAGACCCAGTACTTC; CDR3 protein: CATSRDLAGTQETQYF
J gene: TRBJ2-7; V gene: TRBV30; D gene: TRBD1; clone size: .; CDR3 DNA: TGTGCCTGCCACAGGGGAGTTAAAACCTACGAGCAGTACTTC; CDR3 protein: CACHRGVKTYEQYF
J gene: TRBJ1-2; V gene: TRBV6-5; D gene: .; clone size: many; CDR3 DNA: TGTGCCAGCAGTTCTAGGCCGGGGCTGAACTATGGCTACACCTTC; CDR3 protein: CASSSRPGLNYGYTF
J gene: TRBJ1-1; V gene: TRBV7-9; D gene: .; clone size: .; CDR3 DNA: TGTGCCAGCAACTTAGGAGGGAACACTGAAGCTTTCTTT; CDR3 protein: CASNLGGNTEAFF
J gene: TRBJ2-5; V gene: TRBV11-1; D gene: .; clone size: many; CDR3 DNA: TGTGCCAGCAGAGAAGGACACTGGGAGACCCAGTACTTC; CDR3 protein: CASREGHWETQYF
J gene: TRBJ2-4; V gene: TRBV30; D gene: .; clone size: few; CDR3 DNA: TGTGCCTGGAGTAAAGGGTTGGTCGTAGCCAAAAACATTCAGTACTTC; CDR3 protein: CAWSKGLVVAKNIQYF
J gene: TRBJ2-5; V gene: TRBV7-3; D gene: .; clone size: many; CDR3 DNA: TGTGCCAGCAGCTCAAGCGGACGAAGACAAGAGACCCAGTACTTC; CDR3 protein: CASSSSGRRQETQYF
J gene: TRBJ1-6; V gene: TRBV20-1; D gene: .; clone size: few; CDR3 DNA: TGCAGTGCTAGAGATATCTCCCGGGGGGATTATAATTCACCCCTCCACTTT; CDR3 protein: CSARDISRGDYNSPLHF
J gene: TRBJ1-1; V gene: TRBV20-1; D gene: .; clone size: many; CDR3 DNA: TGCAGTGCTAGAGATCGCACAGGCTGGAACACTGAAGCTTTCTTT; CDR3 protein: CSARDRTGWNTEAFF
J gene: TRBJ1-2; V gene: TRBV27; D gene: .; clone size: many; CDR3 DNA: TGTGCCAGCGGAGAGGGGGGACTTAACTATGGCTACACCTTC; CDR3 protein: CASGEGGLNYGYTF
J gene: TRBJ1-1; V gene: TRBV28; D gene: .; clone size: many; CDR3 DNA: TGTGCCAGCATGCCGACCCAGGGGACAATGAACACTGAAGCTTTCTTT; CDR3 protein: CASMPTQGTMNTEAFF
J gene: TRBJ1-1; V gene: TRBV28; D gene: .; clone size: .; CDR3 DNA: TGTGCCAGCTCCTCCCCTGGGTATGATACTGAAGCTTTCTTT; CDR3 protein: CASSSPGYDTEAFF
J gene: TRBJ1-1; V gene: TRBV28; D gene: .; clone size: many; CDR3 DNA: TGTGCCAGCAGTTTCTTTCCAGGGGCGAGCACTGAAGCTTTCTTT; CDR3 protein: CASSFFPGASTEAFF
J gene: TRBJ1-2; V gene: TRBV6-1; D gene: TRBD1; clone size: many; CDR3 DNA: TGTGCCAGCAGTAAGGGACAGGGGATTAACTATGGCTACACCTTC; CDR3 protein: CASSKGQGINYGYTF
J gene: TRBJ1-6; V gene: TRBV13; D gene: TRBD1; clone size: many; CDR3 DNA: TGTGCCAGCAGCTCGGGACAGCGGAACTCACCCCTCCACTTT; CDR3 protein: CASSSGQRNSPLHF
J gene: TRBJ1-1; V gene: TRBV24-1; D gene: .; clone size: .; CDR3 DNA: TGTGCCACCAGTCGGGCCGGGACAAAGTACACTGAAGCTTTCTTT; CDR3 protein: CATSRAGTKYTEAFF
J gene: TRBJ2-7; V gene: TRBV6-1; D gene: .; clone size: many; CDR3 DNA: TGTGCCAGCAGCCTGACAGGTTACTACGAGCAGTACTTC; CDR3 protein: CASSLTGYYEQYF
J gene: TRBJ1-1; V gene: TRBV6-2/TRBV6-3; D gene: .; clone size: .; CDR3 DNA: TGTGCCAGCAGTTACTCGATGATTGGGACAAAAGCTTTCTTT; CDR3 protein: CASSYSMIGTKAFF